The 8 T cell receptor beta chains presented below share a single source sample, sequenced in a study of T cell clones after liver transplantation. Produced via immunoSEQ multiplex PCR; TCRdb's table is partial and in-frame only. The repertoire holds 55,000 to 75,000 clones, with roughly 70% as singletons. This specimen was CD4+ T cells from blood, taken at the approximately 15-month timepoint. These receptor sequences come from a human patient who received a liver transplant. Certain T cells may be donor cells from the graft.

The chain couples TRBV13 to TRBJ2-6; D is unresolved. V lost 5 bases, J lost 2 bases, and 10 bases lay in between. The CDR3 runs 15 residues. Germline CDR1 reads PRHDT; CDR2 reads FYEKMQ (reference sequence). The DNA of the CDR3 is TGTGCCAGCAGCCTCGGAGAGACTGGGGCCAACGTCCTGACTTTC. This translates into CASSLGETGANVLTF.

The CDR3 loop is CASSKIRTAGFHQPQHF. In nucleotides, the CDR3 is TGTGCCAGCAGCAAAATCCGGACAGCCGGATTCCATCAGCCCCAGCATTTT. The chain is built from TRBV5-8 and TRBJ1-5; the D gene is possibly TRBD1 (6 bases). Germline V lookup: CDR1 SGHTS, CDR2 YDEGEE. Trimming cost V 4 bases and J 5 bases, with 22 bases left between them. CDR3 size: 17 residues.

The chain joins TRBV6-5 to TRBJ2-2, with 7 bases fitting TRBD2. With V trimmed by 0 bases and J by 3 bases, 4 bases remained unmatched. The CDR3 runs to 16 residues. Germline V gene sequence: CDR1 MNHEY, CDR2 SVGAGI. CDR3 in amino acids: CASSYSGAGYTGELFF. The DNA of the CDR3 is TGTGCCAGCAGTTACTCAGGAGCGGGGTACACCGGGGAGCTGTTTTTT.

The rearrangement joins TRBV7-2 to TRBJ2-3; no reliable D call. The V end lost 4 bases, the J end lost 4 bases, and 21 bases lay between the germline ends. From germline, CDR1 is SGHTA and CDR2 FQGNSA. The CDR3 contains 17 residues. CDR3 bases: TGTGCCAGCAGCTCTTCCCCCATAGCCCTCCCCGCAGATACGCAGTATTTT. Amino acids: CASSSSPIALPADTQYF.

DNA of the CDR3: TGTGCCGCCCAGGTGGGGGGCTACACCTTC. Its translation is CAAQVGGYTF. This sequence joins TRBV30 and TRBJ1-2; D not resolved. Germline CDR1 and CDR2: GTSNPN and SVGIG (reference sequence). V was cut by 8 bases and J by 8 bases, with 12 bases left in between. The CDR3 runs to 10 residues.

The V call is TRBV9, the J call TRBJ1-3; no clear D gene. The germline CDR1 and CDR2 sequences are SGDLS and YYNGEE. The CDR3 length is 15 residues. V lost 2 bases to trimming and J lost 3 bases, with 12 bases between them. In DNA, the CDR3 is TGTGCCAGCAGCGTCACTTCGGGGTTTGGAAACACCATATATTTT. This translates into CASSVTSGFGNTIYF.

The chain has TRBV30 and TRBJ1-5; 8 bases align to TRBD1. Germline V CDR1 and CDR2: GTSNPN, SVGIG (reference sequence). V lost 2 bases to trimming and J lost 7 bases; unmatched junction nucleotides: 7. The CDR3 extends over 14 amino acids. CDR3 nucleotides: TGTGCCTGGAGTACAAGACAGGGGTCCCAGCCCCAGCATTTT. Translating gives CAWSTRQGSQPQHF.

Only a few counts were recorded for this clone. The rearrangement joins TRBV6-1 to TRBJ1-4; no reliable D call. The germline V gene has CDR1 MNHNS and CDR2 SASEGT. The CDR3 runs 15 residues. Trimming took 2 bases from V and 0 from J, leaving 7 bases between them. The DNA for the CDR3 is TGTGCCAGCAGTGAACACCTTGCAACTAATGAAAAACTGTTTTTT. It yields the protein CASSEHLATNEKLFF.